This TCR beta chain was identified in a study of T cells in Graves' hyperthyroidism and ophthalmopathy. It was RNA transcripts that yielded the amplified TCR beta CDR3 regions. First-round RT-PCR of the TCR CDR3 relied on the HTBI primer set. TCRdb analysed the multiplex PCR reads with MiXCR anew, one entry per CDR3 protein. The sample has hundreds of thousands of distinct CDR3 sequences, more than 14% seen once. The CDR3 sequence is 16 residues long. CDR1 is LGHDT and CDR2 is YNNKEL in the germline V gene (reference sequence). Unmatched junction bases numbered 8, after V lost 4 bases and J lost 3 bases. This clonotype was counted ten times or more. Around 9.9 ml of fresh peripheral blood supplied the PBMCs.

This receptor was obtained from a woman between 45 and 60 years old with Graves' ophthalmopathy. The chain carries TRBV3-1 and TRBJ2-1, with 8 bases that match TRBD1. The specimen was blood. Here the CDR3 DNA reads TGTGCCAGCAGCCTTCGATCCGGGACAGGCTACAATGAGCAGTTCTTC. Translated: CASSLRSGTGYNEQFF.